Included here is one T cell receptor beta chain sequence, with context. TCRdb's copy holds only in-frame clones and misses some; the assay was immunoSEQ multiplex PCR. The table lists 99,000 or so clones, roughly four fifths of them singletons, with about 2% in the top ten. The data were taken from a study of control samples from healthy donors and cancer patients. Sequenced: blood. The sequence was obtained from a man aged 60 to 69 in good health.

CDR3 in DNA: TGCGCCAGCAGCCAAGATTCGGGACAGGGGGAGTATGGCTACACCTTC. The encoded protein is CASSQDSGQGEYGYTF. The chain has TRBV4-1 and TRBJ1-2; 11 positions agree with TRBD1. The V gene end was trimmed by 0 bases and the J gene end by 5 bases; junction bases not matched to a gene: 5. The CDR3 extends over 16 amino acids. CDR1 MGHRA and CDR2 YSYEKL come from the germline V gene.